A single sample gave rise to the 2 T cell receptor beta chains below, sequenced in a study of T-cell reconstitution after alpha-beta-depleted transplantation in children. For TCRbeta, the library was prepared with unique molecular identifiers. TCRdb processed the PCR reads anew with MiXCR; each CDR3 protein has one entry. Of some 200,000 distinct CDR3 sequences in the sample, 6.6% are singletons; the top ten hold 5% to 6.5%. Sample: PBMCs, taken before TCRalphabeta/CD19-depleted stem cell transplant. The source of these receptors is a boy between 2 and 10 years old with acute lymphoblastic leukemia, due to receive a stem cell transplant.

The V and J genes are TRBV11-2 and TRBJ1-2; no clear D. Germline assignment: CDR1 SGHAT and CDR2 FQNNGV. Trimming stripped 5 bases from V and 8 bases from J, with 12 bases between. The CDR3 covers 12 residues. The CDR3 sequence is CASSGRGDGYTF. DNA for the CDR3: TGTGCCAGCAGCGGGCGGGGAGACGGCTACACCTTC.

A note on this clonotype: Mismatch with germline at one junction end may stem from a read error. The chain combines TRBV19 with TRBJ2-3; D is possibly TRBD2 (6 bases). Germline CDR1 is LNHDA and CDR2 is SQIVND (reference sequence). CDR3 length: 9 residues. The CDR3, as DNA: TGTGCCAGGTATTGCGCACTAGCTTTT. Amino acid sequence: CARYCALAF.